This T cell receptor beta chain was sequenced for a study of cytomegalovirus exposure and HLA in healthy donors. Study in general: Early release data held some 79 million unique TCRs from HLA-typed donors. Of some 400 genotyped donors, 65% to 85% clustered with self-reported Caucasian donors.

Points on this clone: Its target is unknown.

CDR1 SGHVS and CDR2 FQNEAQ come from the germline V gene. The CDR3 has 14 residues. Deletions cut 1 base from V and 0 bases from J, with 4 bases between. Study-level results: A likely sequencing artifact accounted for one observed cluster of highly shared sequence variants. The authors later linked a missense DCLRE1C variant to TCR beta V- and J-gene trimming.

In the PCR, 60 Vbeta and 13 Jbeta primers were used. Assay used: immunoSEQ multiplex PCR; TCRdb lists only in-frame clones, some missing. The table lists 40,000 to 45,000 clones. The receptor comes from a man aged 25 to 45 in good health and CMV-seronegative. The sequenced material came from PBMCs. The chain recombines TRBV7-8 with TRBJ1-3, with unresolved D. In nucleotides, the CDR3 is TGTGCCAGCAGCTTAGGGGCCTCTGGAAACACCATATATTTT. It specifies CASSLGASGNTIYF.